The 18 T cell receptor beta chains presented below share a single source sample, sequenced in a study of T cells in Graves' hyperthyroidism and ophthalmopathy. There were TCR beta CDR3 regions amplified from RNA transcripts. Initially, a first-round RT-PCR of the TCR CDR3 employed the HTBI primer set. From the multiplex PCR reads, TCRdb called clonotypes with MiXCR, one entry per CDR3 protein. The sample lists about 400,000 distinct CDR3 sequences, approximately 13% occurring once. Sequencing was carried out using blood. The origin of the receptors is a woman aged 18-29 years with Graves' hyperthyroidism.

The chain links TRBV2 to TRBJ1-5; D call uncertain. The CDR3 sequence is 15 residues long. Between the trimmed V and J ends, which lost 7 bases and 6 bases, there was a span of 19 bases. The germline V gene encodes CDR1 SNHLY and CDR2 FYNNEI. CDR3 DNA sequence: TGTGCCAGCAACACGACCCCCTCAGGTGGTCAGCCCCAGCATTTT. It translates to CASNTTPSGGQPQHF.

This clonotype was recorded at least ten times. This rearrangement joins TRBV9 to TRBJ1-2; TRBD1 might be the D (6 bases). The CDR3 has 14 residues. Per the germline V gene, CDR1 is SGDLS and CDR2 is YYNGEE. Trimming removed 3 bases at V and 5 bases at J, with 14 bases between. For the CDR3, the DNA is TGTGCCAGCAGCGGCCTAGGACAGTGGTATGGCTACACCTTC. Translated: CASSGLGQWYGYTF.

This clonotype was found many times. The gene calls are TRBV2 and TRBJ1-1; D may be TRBD1 (5 bases). Germline CDR1 is SNHLY and CDR2 is FYNNEI. V was trimmed by 8 bases and J by 9 bases, leaving 19 bases between them. The CDR3 length is 13 residues. CDR3 sequence (DNA): TGTGCCAGCCTCCGAACCGACAGAACCAAAGCTTTCTTT. Encoded protein: CASLRTDRTKAFF.

This clonotype was picked up a small number of times. The CDR3 DNA reads TGTGCCAGTAGTTTTCAACTAGCGGGAGTTCAGGAGCAGTTCTTC. It translates to CASSFQLAGVQEQFF. V gene TRBV19 combines with J gene TRBJ2-1, with 11 bases matching TRBD2. J was trimmed by 10 bases and V by 5 bases; bases with no gene match: 10. The CDR3 is 15 residues long. The germline gives CDR1 LNHDA, CDR2 SQIVND (reference sequence). The whole variable domain, remainder taken from reference TRBV19 and TRBJ2-1, is DGGITQSPKYLFRKEGQNVTLSCEQNLNHDAMYWYRQDPGQGLRLIYYSQIVNDFQKGDIAEGYSVSREKKESFPLTVTSAQKNPTAFYLCASSFQLAGVQEQFFGPGTRLTVL.

The rearrangement links TRBV30 to TRBJ2-2; 8 positions match TRBD1. V shed 3 bases and J 1 base; nucleotides not matched to a gene: 7. Germline-derived CDR1 and CDR2 are GTSNPN and SVGIG (reference sequence). This CDR3 region has 16 residues. The CDR3 sequence is CAWRDTGTGNTGELFF. The CDR3 DNA reads as TGTGCCTGGAGGGATACCGGGACAGGGAACACCGGGGAGCTGTTTTTT.

This clonotype came up many times. An end of the junction does not agree with germline; a read error may underlie this. The rearrangement links TRBV7-7 to TRBJ2-5; 12 bases match TRBD1. CDR1 and CDR2 (germline): SSHAT, FNYEAQ (reference sequence). The CDR3 runs 15 residues. This CDR3 reads CASSPLGQGAETQYF. DNA of the CDR3: TGTGCTAGCAGCCCTTTGGGACAGGGGGCAGAGACCCAGTACTTC.

This clonotype came up many times. The J gene is TRBJ1-4, the V gene TRBV20-1, with a tentative D call TRBD1 (6 bases). Germline lookup yields CDR1 DFQATT and CDR2 SNEGSKA (reference sequence). V was shortened by 0 bases and J by 7 bases, with 12 bases between the two germline ends. The CDR3 has 14 amino acids. The CDR3 reads CSARDGQGPEKLFF. DNA for the CDR3: TGCAGTGCTAGAGATGGGCAGGGGCCTGAAAAACTGTTTTTT.

This clonotype was detected only a few times. This rearrangement joins TRBV7-2 to TRBJ2-7; 8 nucleotides align to TRBD1. Trimming took 5 bases from V and 3 from J; bases not matched to a gene: 6. The germline CDR1 and CDR2 sequences are SGHTA and FQGNSA. The CDR3 length is 14 residues. The CDR3 region has the DNA TGTGCCAGCAGCCAGCCGGGACAGGTCTACGAGCAGTACTTC. It encodes CASSQPGQVYEQYF.

This clonotype has only a few counts. The V call is TRBV11-2, the J call TRBJ2-1; 8 bases are a match to TRBD2. This CDR3 has 14 amino acids. Germline V gene data show CDR1 as SGHAT and CDR2 as FQNNGV. After removal of 4 bases from V and 5 bases from J, the junction contained 4 bases not matched to a gene. In nucleotides, the CDR3 is TGTGCCAGCAGCTCCGGGACTAGAGACAATGAGCAGTTCTTC. It specifies CASSSGTRDNEQFF.

This clonotype was found many times. The chain carries TRBV7-2 and TRBJ2-1; TRBD2 agrees at 10 bases. The CDR3 covers 14 residues. Unmatched junction bases numbered 5, after V lost 5 bases and J lost 7 bases. CDR1 is SGHTA and CDR2 is FQGNSA in the germline V gene. CDR3 nucleotide sequence: TGTGCCAGCAGCCCATGGACTAGCGGTAATGAGCAGTTCTTC. Amino acid sequence: CASSPWTSGNEQFF.

This clonotype came up many times. The gene calls are TRBV7-2 and TRBJ2-3; D not certain. CDR3 length: 15 residues. Germline V gene sequence: CDR1 SGHTA, CDR2 FQGNSA. Trimming stripped 6 bases from V and 1 base from J, with 14 bases between. The CDR3 loop reads CASRPRPGGTDTQYF. In DNA form, the CDR3 reads TGTGCCAGCAGGCCGCGCCCTGGGGGCACAGATACGCAGTATTTT.

This clonotype was seen ten or more times. J is TRBJ2-2 and V is TRBV7-2; 10 bases are a match to TRBD2. With V trimmed by 3 bases and J by 6 bases, 10 bases remained unmatched. This CDR3 comprises 17 residues. Per the germline V gene, CDR1 is SGHTA and CDR2 is FQGNSA. The chain's CDR3 is CASSFSSGSSRAGELFF. In DNA, the CDR3 is TGTGCCAGCAGCTTCTCTAGCGGGAGTAGTCGGGCCGGGGAGCTGTTTTTT.

The rearrangement links TRBV25-1 to TRBJ1-1; D remains unclear. Germline CDR1 MGHDK, CDR2 SYGVNS. Trimming stripped 4 bases from V and 2 bases from J, with 5 bases between. This CDR3 is 12 amino acids long. CDR3 in DNA: TGTGCCAGCAGTGCGGGAAACACTGAAGCTTTCTTT. Residues: CASSAGNTEAFF.

This clonotype was seen at least ten times. This chain joins TRBV18 and TRBJ2-7; weak D call: TRBD2 (5 bases). Trimming removed 8 bases at V and 2 bases at J, with 10 bases between. The CDR3 has 12 residues. Looked up from germline, CDR1 is KGHSH and CDR2 is LQKENI. CDR3 DNA sequence: TGTGCCAGCAAAGGAGGCACCTACGAGCAGTACTTC. This sequence encodes CASKGGTYEQYF. Full variable domain (missing parts from reference TRBV18 and TRBJ2-7): NAGVMQNPRHLVRRRGQEARLRCSPMKGHSHVYWYRQLPEEGLKFMVYLQKENIIDESGMPKERFSAEFPKEGPSILRIQQVVRGDSAAYFCASKGGTYEQYFGPGTRLTVT.

This clonotype was seen many times. The V gene is TRBV7-2, the J gene TRBJ2-3, with D unclear. The V end lost 1 base, the J end lost 4 bases, and 9 bases lay between the germline ends. The CDR3 runs to 14 residues. Germline CDR1 reads SGHTA; CDR2 reads FQGNSA. CDR3 in DNA: TGTGCCAGCAGCTTAGGGAGAAGTCCAGATACGCAGTATTTT. This encodes CASSLGRSPDTQYF.

Regarding this clonotype: A much bigger clone sits one base away, suggesting this may be a read error. CDR3 sequence (DNA): TGTGCCAGCGGAACTAGCGGGTTCCAAGAGACCCAGTGCTTC. Translation gives CASGTSGFQETQCF. V gene TRBV2 combines with J gene TRBJ2-5, with 9 positions matching TRBD2. The V gene's germline CDR1 is SNHLY and CDR2 FYNNEI. The CDR3 is 14 amino acids.

The rearrangement links TRBV9 to TRBJ2-3, with 7 nucleotides matching TRBD2. Germline CDR1 is SGDLS and CDR2 is YYNGEE. V was pared by 0 bases and J by 0 bases, with 4 bases of the junction left unmatched. This CDR3 spans 16 amino acids. CDR3 nucleotide sequence: TGTGCCAGCAGCGTAGGTCTAGCGGAAAGCACAGATACGCAGTATTTT. Residues: CASSVGLAESTDTQYF.

In its sample, this clonotype was seen many times. The DNA of the CDR3 is TGTGCCTGGAGGCGGACAGGGGGAAATAATTCACCCCTCCACTTT. This sequence encodes CAWRRTGGNNSPLHF. The V and J genes are TRBV30 and TRBJ1-6; 10 bases are shared with TRBD1. The V gene end was trimmed by 3 bases and the J gene end by 5 bases; junction bases not matched to a gene: 4. Germline V gene sequence: CDR1 GTSNPN, CDR2 SVGIG (reference sequence). The CDR3 is 15 amino acids.